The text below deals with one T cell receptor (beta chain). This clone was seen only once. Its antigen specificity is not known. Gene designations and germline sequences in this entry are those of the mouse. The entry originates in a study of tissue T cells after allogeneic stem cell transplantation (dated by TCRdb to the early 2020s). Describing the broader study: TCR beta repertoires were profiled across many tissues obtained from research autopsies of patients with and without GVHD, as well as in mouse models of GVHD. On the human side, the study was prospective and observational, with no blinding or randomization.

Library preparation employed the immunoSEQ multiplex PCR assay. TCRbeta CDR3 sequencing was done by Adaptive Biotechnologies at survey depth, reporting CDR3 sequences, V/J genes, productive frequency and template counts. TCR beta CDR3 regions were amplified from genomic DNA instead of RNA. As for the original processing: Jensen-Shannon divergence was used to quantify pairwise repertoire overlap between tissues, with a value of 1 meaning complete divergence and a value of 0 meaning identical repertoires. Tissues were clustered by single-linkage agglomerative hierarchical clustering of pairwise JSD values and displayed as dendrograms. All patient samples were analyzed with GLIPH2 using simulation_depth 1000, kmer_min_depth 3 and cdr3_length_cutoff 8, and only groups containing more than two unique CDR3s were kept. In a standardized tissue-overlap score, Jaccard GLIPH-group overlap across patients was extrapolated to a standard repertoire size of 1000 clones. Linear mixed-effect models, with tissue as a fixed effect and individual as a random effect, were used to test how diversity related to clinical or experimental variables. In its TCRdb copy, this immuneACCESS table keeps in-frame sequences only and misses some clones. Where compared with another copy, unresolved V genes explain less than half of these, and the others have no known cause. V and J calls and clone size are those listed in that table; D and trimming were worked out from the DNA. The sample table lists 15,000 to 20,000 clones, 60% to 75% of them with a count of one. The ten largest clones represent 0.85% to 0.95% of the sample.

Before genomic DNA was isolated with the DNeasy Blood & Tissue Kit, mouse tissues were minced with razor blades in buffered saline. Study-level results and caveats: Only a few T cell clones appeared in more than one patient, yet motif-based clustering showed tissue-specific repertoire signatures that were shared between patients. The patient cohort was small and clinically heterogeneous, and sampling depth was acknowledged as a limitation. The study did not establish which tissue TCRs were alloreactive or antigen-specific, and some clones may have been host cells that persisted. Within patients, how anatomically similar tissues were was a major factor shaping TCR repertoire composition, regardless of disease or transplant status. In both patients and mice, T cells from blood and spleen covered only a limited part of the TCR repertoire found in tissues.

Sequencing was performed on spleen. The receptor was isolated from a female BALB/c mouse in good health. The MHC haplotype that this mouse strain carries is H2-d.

CDR3 DNA, as far as it was read: TGTGCCAGCAGTGAGGGGGGGGGTAGTGCAGAAACGCTGTAT. Translated, this gives CASSEGGGSAETLY. The CDR3 as a whole reads CASSEGGGSAETLYF. The V gene is TRBV13-3 and the J gene is TRBJ2-3; TRBD2 matches 7 bases in the middle. The read ends 1 residue before the CDR3 terminus; that terminus is restored from the germline J gene. The CDR3, cysteine through phenylalanine, is 15 amino acids long. Part of the CDR3 DNA is given, 42 bases translated from base 1. The germline V gene encodes CDR1 NNHDY and CDR2 SYVADS. From V the trimming removes 2 bases and from J it removes 0 bases, while the gene matches leave 3 bases of the junction unaccounted for.